This is a list of T cell receptor beta chains from one sample in a study of blood T cell repertoires in COVID-19. Produced via immunoSEQ multiplex PCR; TCRdb's table is partial and in-frame only. The sample gives some 69,000 clones, about 82% of which show up once; roughly 1.9% is in the top ten. Sequencing was done on a sample of peripheral blood. Source of these receptors: a woman aged 60-75 years with acute or convalescent COVID-19. The CDR3 runs from the conserved cysteine through the conserved F or W. D genes are given only for firm matches. Clone size is given for some rows only: seen once, a few or many times, or a class if the clone is expanded.

>NA|TRBV2|TRBJ1-2|NA
TGTGCCAGCAGTGAAGGTGGGGCGGATGGCTACACCTTC
CASSEGGADGYTF
>NA|TRBV30|TRBJ2-7|NA
TGTGCCTGGAGGACCACTACCAGGGGGGCTTCCTACGAGCAGTACTTC
CAWRTTTRGASYEQYF
>TRBD1|TRBV30|TRBJ1-2|NA
TGTGCCTGGAGCGACAGGGCAACTAACTATGGCTACACCTTC
CAWSDRATNYGYTF
>NA|TRBV10-2|TRBJ2-1|NA
TGCGCCAGCAGTGAGCCGGGGGCAGGGGGCAATGAGCAGTTCTTC
CASSEPGAGGNEQFF
>NA|TRBV7-2|TRBJ1-2|NA
TGTGCCAGCAGCTTAGCCACCGGCTATGGCTACACCTTC
CASSLATGYGYTF
>NA|TRBV21-1|TRBJ1-6|NA
NA
CASSKRVGQGSSSYNSPLHF
>NA|TRBV7-3|TRBJ2-4|NA
TGTGCCAGCAGCTTAACGGTCAGTGCAGGCAAAAACATTCAGTACTTC
CASSLTVSAGKNIQYF
>TRBD1|TRBV19|TRBJ1-1|NA
TGTGCCAGTAGTGCGGGACAGAGGAACACTGAAGCTTTCTTT
CASSAGQRNTEAFF
>NA|TRBV6-6|TRBJ1-2|few
TGTGCCAGCAGTTACCCGGGAAACTATGGCTACACCTTC
CASSYPGNYGYTF
>TRBD1|TRBV6-5|TRBJ1-6|once
TGTGCCAGCAGTAAGGACAGGGGGAGTTCACCCCTCCACTTT
CASSKDRGSSPLHF
>TRBD2|TRBV30|TRBJ2-7|NA
TGTGCCGCCACTAGCGGGAGCGAAAACGAGCAGTACTTC
CAATSGSENEQYF
>NA|TRBV18|TRBJ1-5|NA
TGTGCCAGCTCAGACCGGGGGGGTTTCAATCAGCCCCAGCATTTT
CASSDRGGFNQPQHF
>TRBD1|TRBV11-2|TRBJ2-7|once
TGTGCCAGCAGCCCCGACAGGGTTTCCTCCTACGAGCAGTACTTC
CASSPDRVSSYEQYF
>NA|TRBV3-1/TRBV3-2|TRBJ1-5|few
TGTGCCAGCAGCCCGGGCAGGGGTCGCAATCAGCCCCAGCATTTT
CASSPGRGRNQPQHF